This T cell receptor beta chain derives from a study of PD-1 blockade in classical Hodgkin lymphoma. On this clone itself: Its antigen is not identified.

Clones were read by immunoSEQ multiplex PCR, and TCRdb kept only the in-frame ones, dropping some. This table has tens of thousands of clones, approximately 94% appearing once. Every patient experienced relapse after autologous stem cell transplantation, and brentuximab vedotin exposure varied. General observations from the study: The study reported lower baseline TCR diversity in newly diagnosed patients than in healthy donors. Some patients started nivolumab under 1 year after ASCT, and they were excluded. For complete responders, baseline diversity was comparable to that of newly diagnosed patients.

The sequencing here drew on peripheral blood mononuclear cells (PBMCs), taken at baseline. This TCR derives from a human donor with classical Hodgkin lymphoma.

CDR3 bases: TGTGCCAGCAGTTTGTCCCCAGGGGGTTTATGGGAGACCCAGTACTTC. It specifies CASSLSPGGLWETQYF. The V gene is TRBV27, the J gene TRBJ2-5; the match to TRBD1 covers 7 bases. The germline gives CDR1 MNHEY, CDR2 SMNVEV (reference sequence). There are 16 residues in the CDR3. V trimming: 3 bases; J trimming: 5 bases; junction bases outside the gene matches: 12.